Below are 25 T cell receptor beta chains sequenced from a single sample in a study. In TCRdb, the RT-PCR reads were re-called with MiXCR into one record per CDR3 protein. The table includes 550,000 to 750,000 distinct CDR3 sequences, 14% detected once. Sequencing input: memory CD4+ T cells from blood. The receptor source for this set is a female donor in good health, serving as a healthy control.

The J gene is TRBJ2-1, the V gene TRBV9; 10 bases are shared with TRBD1. CDR1 is SGDLS, CDR2 YYNGEE, per germline. The V segment lost 4 bases and the J segment 2 bases; nucleotides outside the gene matches: 6. The CDR3 is 16 residues long. As DNA, the CDR3 is TGTGCCAGCAGCCCCTGGGACAGGGGAACCTACAATGAGCAGTTCTTC. Translated, it gives CASSPWDRGTYNEQFF.

This clonotype was seen a handful of times. The chain has TRBV30 and TRBJ2-1; 7 bases line up with TRBD2. Germline V CDR1 and CDR2: GTSNPN, SVGIG (reference sequence). V dropped 5 bases and J dropped 12; count of bases not matched to a gene: 4. There are 10 residues in the CDR3. DNA for the CDR3: TGTGCCTGGGGAGCGGGATTGCAGTTCTTC. This codes for CAWGAGLQFF.

In its sample, this clonotype was seen a few times. V is TRBV24-1 and J is TRBJ2-7; D not resolved. Looked up from germline, CDR1 is KGHDR and CDR2 is SFDVKD. The CDR3 is made up of 15 amino acids. Trimming took off 2 bases at V and 6 bases at J, with 16 bases between the two ends. The DNA for the CDR3 is TGTGCCACCAGTGATTCGTCCTTTAGATCGATCGAGCAGTACTTC. Its translation: CATSDSSFRSIEQYF.

The chain combines TRBV12-3 or TRBV12-4 with TRBJ1-2; D is ambiguous. This CDR3 has 13 amino acids. Deletions cut 1 base from V and 8 bases from J, with 11 bases between. CDR3 sequence: CASSLGGFKGYTF. In DNA, the CDR3 is TGTGCCAGCAGTTTAGGGGGATTTAAGGGCTACACCTTC.

This clonotype was observed once. V usage is TRBV5-1 and J usage is TRBJ2-7; TRBD2 matches 7 bases. This CDR3 comprises 17 residues. V was pared by 1 base and J by 2 bases, with 12 bases of the junction left unmatched. Looked up from germline, CDR1 is SGHRS and CDR2 is YFSETQ. CDR3 DNA: TGCGCCAGCAGCTTGAAGGCTAGCGGATCTCACCCCTACGAGCAGTACTTC. Translated: CASSLKASGSHPYEQYF.

The V call is TRBV24-1, the J call TRBJ2-3; TRBD1 agrees at 10 bases. J lost 1 base, V lost 7 bases, and 7 bases had no gene match. Per the germline V gene, CDR1 is KGHDR and CDR2 is SFDVKD. The CDR3 has 16 residues. The CDR3 coding sequence is TGTGCCACCAGCAAAACGACAGGGGGCGGCACAGATACGCAGTATTTT. This gives the protein CATSKTTGGGTDTQYF.

This clonotype has ten or more counts. The rearrangement links TRBV12-3 or TRBV12-4 to TRBJ2-1; D possibly corresponds to TRBD2 (5 bases). This CDR3 has 12 residues. The V gene lost 10 bases and the J gene lost 6 bases, with 13 bases spanning the gap. The CDR3 here is CATGNDGNEQFF. CDR3 in DNA: TGTGCCACCGGGAATGACGGCAATGAGCAGTTCTTC.

The genes are TRBV5-1 and TRBJ2-7, with D hard to call. Germline-derived CDR1 and CDR2 are SGHRS and YFSETQ. This CDR3 has 16 residues. Trimming left V 7 bases short and J 0 bases short, with 20 bases between. CDR3 region: CASRPPGRMDSYEQYF. The DNA of the CDR3 is TGCGCCAGCCGCCCTCCCGGCAGGATGGACTCCTACGAGCAGTACTTC.

The gene calls are TRBV15 and TRBJ1-4; weak D call: TRBD1 (6 bases). V was shortened by 0 bases and J by 5 bases, with 13 bases between the two germline ends. Per the germline V gene, CDR1 is LNHNV and CDR2 is YYDKDF (reference sequence). This CDR3 contains 16 residues. DNA of the CDR3: TGTGCCACCAGCAGAGATGGGGACAATCGAAATGAAAAACTGTTTTTT. Its translation: CATSRDGDNRNEKLFF.

The J gene is TRBJ1-1, the V gene TRBV3-1; 9 bases are a match to TRBD1. The CDR3 consists of 11 residues. The ends lost 7 bases at V and 7 bases at J; junction bases unmatched: 1. Germline-derived CDR1 and CDR2 are LGHDT and YNNKEL (reference sequence). The CDR3 DNA reads TGTGCCAGCAAGGACAGGGGTGAAGCTTTCTTT. Residues: CASKDRGEAFF. The complete variable domain, with remaining parts taken from reference TRBV3-1 and TRBJ1-1, reads DTAVSQTPKYLVTQMGNDKSIKCEQNLGHDTMYWYKQDSKKFLKIMFSYNNKELIINETVPNRFSPKSPDKAHLNLHINSLELGDSAVYFCASKDRGEAFFGQGTRLTVV.

This clonotype occurred a few times. The chain joins TRBV7-2 to TRBJ1-4; TRBD1 might be the D (5 bases). CDR3 length: 13 residues. With 5 bases removed from V and 3 bases from J, the gap between germline ends came to 7 bases. Germline values: CDR1 SGHTA, CDR2 FQGNSA. The CDR3 sequence is CASSRDANEKLFF. The CDR3 nucleotides are TGTGCCAGCAGCAGGGACGCTAATGAAAAACTGTTTTTT.

The rearrangement joins TRBV14 to TRBJ1-1; D unresolved. Trimming stripped 2 bases from V and 6 bases from J, with 7 bases between. Germline V gives CDR1 SGHDN, CDR2 FVKESK. This CDR3 region has 12 residues. The CDR3 region is CASSQYISEAFF. The CDR3 DNA sequence: TGTGCCAGCAGCCAATATATTTCTGAAGCTTTCTTT. Full variable domain (outside the CDR3, taken from reference TRBV14 and TRBJ1-1): EAGVTQFPSHSVIEKGQTVTLRCDPISGHDNLYWYRRVMGKEIKFLLHFVKESKQDESGMPNNRFLAERTGGTYSTLKVQPAELEDSGVYFCASSQYISEAFFGQGTRLTVV.

V is TRBV7-8 and J is TRBJ2-1, with TRBD2 matching 10 bases. This CDR3 is built from 17 residues. Germline V gene sequence: CDR1 SGHVS, CDR2 FQNEAQ. The V gene end was trimmed by 0 bases and the J gene end by 4 bases; junction bases not matched to a gene: 6. CDR3 in amino acids: CASSLARLTSGYNEQFF. As DNA, the CDR3 is TGTGCCAGCAGCTTAGCCCGGCTGACTAGCGGGTACAATGAGCAGTTCTTC.

V gene TRBV9 combines with J gene TRBJ1-1; TRBD1 matches 9 bases. Trimming removed 4 bases from V and 0 bases from J; junction bases left unmatched: 22. The CDR3 length is 21 residues. CDR1 SGDLS and CDR2 YYNGEE come from the germline V gene. In nucleotides, the CDR3 is TGTGCCAGCAGCCCCCGGACAGGGGTGATATGGGATTTAAGGATGAACACTGAAGCTTTCTTT. It codes for CASSPRTGVIWDLRMNTEAFF.

This clonotype was picked up a small number of times. The CDR3 here is CASISRPGTSGRGTYEQYF. Here the CDR3 DNA reads TGTGCCAGCATATCTCGTCCCGGGACTAGCGGGAGGGGAACCTACGAGCAGTACTTC. The chain couples TRBV28 to TRBJ2-7, with 16 positions matching TRBD2. Per germline, CDR1 MDHEN and CDR2 SYDVKM. The length of the CDR3 is 19 residues. V shed 7 bases, J shed 2 bases, and the junction held 14 bases outside the gene matches.

The genes are TRBV12-3 or TRBV12-4 and TRBJ2-7; D tentatively fits TRBD1 or TRBD2 (5 bases each). Trimming left V 4 bases short and J 2 bases short, with 12 bases between. The CDR3 runs to 14 residues. Here the CDR3 DNA reads TGTGCCAGCAGTTGGGACGGGAAGACCTACGAGCAGTACTTC. Protein sequence: CASSWDGKTYEQYF.

The chain carries TRBV4-3 and TRBJ1-2; TRBD1 matches 9 bases. Germline values: CDR1 LGHNA, CDR2 YSLEER. The V gene end was trimmed by 1 base and the J gene end by 1 base; junction bases not matched to a gene: 1. This CDR3 contains 15 residues. This chain's CDR3 is CASSQGTGDNYGYTF. The CDR3 DNA reads as TGCGCCAGCAGCCAAGGGACAGGGGATAACTATGGCTACACCTTC.

This clonotype came up a few times. The rearrangement joins TRBV7-6 to TRBJ1-6; D is perhaps TRBD1 (5 bases). The CDR3 has 15 amino acids. V gave up 0 bases and J gave up 7 bases, with 10 bases separating them. The V gene's germline CDR1 is SGHVS and CDR2 FNYEAQ. The DNA for the CDR3 is TGTGCCAGCAGCTTAGCGCTCCGACAGAATTCACCCCTCCACTTT. Protein: CASSLALRQNSPLHF.

The J gene is TRBJ2-6, the V gene TRBV5-1; perhaps TRBD1 as D (5 bases). The germline CDR1 and CDR2 sequences are SGHRS and YFSETQ. Trimming took 1 base from V and 3 from J, leaving 11 bases between them. CDR3 size: 16 residues. Here the CDR3 reads CASSLIQGLGANVLTF. CDR3 nucleotides: TGCGCCAGCAGCTTGATCCAGGGCCTTGGGGCCAACGTCCTGACTTTC.

This clonotype has at least ten counts. The V gene is TRBV18, the J gene TRBJ1-6; possibly TRBD1 for D (5 bases). Trimming pared 1 base from V and 10 bases from J, leaving 11 bases between. CDR1 KGHSH and CDR2 LQKENI come from the germline V gene. The CDR3 loop spans 14 amino acids. The CDR3 DNA is TGTGCCAGCTCACCACAGGGGCCGGAGTCACCCCTCCACTTT. Amino acids: CASSPQGPESPLHF.

The chain recombines TRBV27 with TRBJ1-5; TRBD1 matches at 7 bases. V gave up 6 bases and J gave up 6 bases; unmatched junction bases: 5. The CDR3 sequence is 13 residues long. Germline lookup yields CDR1 MNHEY and CDR2 SMNVEV (reference sequence). The CDR3 nucleotides read TGTGCCAGCAGAGGGACAGTCAGTCAGCCCCAGCATTTT. This sequence encodes CASRGTVSQPQHF.

This rearrangement joins TRBV18 to TRBJ1-1, with no clear D. V was cut by 2 bases and J by 3 bases, with 7 bases left in between. In germline, CDR1 is KGHSH, CDR2 LQKENI. The CDR3 has 13 amino acids. The CDR3: CASSPNQDTEAFF. As DNA, the CDR3 is TGTGCCAGCTCACCAAATCAGGACACTGAAGCTTTCTTT.

The chain links TRBV20-1 to TRBJ2-7; D not certain. Deletions cut 3 bases from V and 5 bases from J, with 17 bases between. From germline, CDR1 is DFQATT and CDR2 SNEGSKA (reference sequence). This CDR3 spans 14 amino acids. DNA of the CDR3: TGCAGTGCTAGGACCCCGACTGGGTCCGACGAGCAGTACTTC. Amino acids: CSARTPTGSDEQYF.

This chain uses TRBV6-5 with TRBJ1-2; a possible D gene is TRBD1 (6 bases). Per germline, CDR1 MNHEY and CDR2 SVGAGI. The V gene lost 0 bases and the J gene lost 4 bases, with 12 bases spanning the gap. CDR3 length: 15 amino acids. The CDR3, as DNA: TGTGCCAGCAGTTACTCGACTGGGGGCAGCTATGGCTACACCTTC. Translated, it gives CASSYSTGGSYGYTF.

The V gene is TRBV6-2 or TRBV6-3, the J gene TRBJ1-5; TRBD1 is a possible D gene (6 bases). This CDR3 comprises 16 residues. V lost 4 bases and J lost 8, with 21 bases in between. Germline V gives CDR1 MNHEY, CDR2 SVGEGT. The CDR3 bases are TGTGCCAGCAGTTCGGGCAGGGGACCTGGGGGGGAGCCCCAGCATTTT. Translating it yields CASSSGRGPGGEPQHF.